This TCR beta chain was documented in a study of long-term antiretroviral therapy in people with HIV. Donors needed at least one pre-ART PBMC sample plus at least two post-ART samples. In each sample, roughly 1-10 million cryopreserved PBMC were present before DNA extraction. Study outcomes and limitations: Clonotypes expanded prior to ART showed repertoire dominance at all sampled time points. Participants lacked recorded data on ART adherence, viral resistance or therapy changes.

Of note for this clone: The antigen remains undetermined.

Investigators performed immunoSEQ version v3.0 at survey level. Sequenced by immunoSEQ multiplex PCR; TCRdb stores in-frame clones only, minus some. Of roughly 42,000 clones in the sample, about 86% were seen once. This CDR3 spans 15 amino acids. Per germline, CDR1 SGHTA and CDR2 FQGNSA. The V segment lost 0 bases and the J segment 2 bases; nucleotides outside the gene matches: 2. The sample in question was unsorted PBMCs, obtained 1.2 years after starting antiretroviral therapy. The TCR originated in a woman in her forties or fifties with HIV. J is TRBJ2-7 and V is TRBV7-2, with TRBD2 matching 9 bases. CDR3 sequence (DNA): TGTGCCAGCAGCTTAGCGCGGGGGGGGGCCTACGAGCAGTACTTC. As protein: CASSLARGGAYEQYF. Looking up the rest from reference TRBV7-2 and TRBJ2-7 gives the full variable domain: GAGVSQSPSNKVTEKGKDVELRCDPISGHTALYWYRQSLGQGLEFLIYFQGNSAPDKSGLPSDRFSAERTGGSVSTLTIQRTQQEDSAVYLCASSLARGGAYEQYFGPGTRLTVT.